The rows below give T cell receptor beta chains drawn from one sample of a study of B cell selection in AIRE deficiency. Clones were sequenced by immunoSEQ multiplex PCR, and TCRdb holds only the in-frame ones, with some missing. The sample carries fewer than 25,000 clones, 85% to 95% recorded once. The specimen sequenced was CD4+CD25+ Tregs sorted from PBMCs. The receptors originated from a human donor in good health. CDR3s leave out the opening cysteine and the closing phenylalanine or tryptophan. Each record gives: J gene, V gene, CDR3 protein.

>TRBJ2-3|TRBV7-6
ASSLGPLSGGTSTDTQY
>TRBJ1-1|TRBV7-9
ASSLVEGWTEAF
>TRBJ2-1|TRBV2
ASSAERYNEQF
>TRBJ2-7|TRBV28
ASSPRGRGSAEQY
>TRBJ1-2|TRBV6-5
ASSSFGQGYGYT
>TRBJ2-5|TRBV27
ASSGASQETQY
>TRBJ2-7|TRBV9
ASSLLAYEQY
>TRBJ1-6|TRBV7-3
ASSRDANSPLH
>TRBJ1-2|TRBV29-1
SVNTGGYGCT
>TRBJ1-3|TRBV14
ASSPLSWSSGNTIY
>TRBJ1-2|TRBV11-2
ASSLGPVGT
>TRBJ2-1|TRBV7-8
ASSYSPGVPYNEQF
>TRBJ2-1|TRBV5-1
ASRSNNEQF
>TRBJ1-2|TRBV6-5
ASIGQGARDGYT
>TRBJ2-2|TRBV5-6
ASSLGRGFAGELF
>TRBJ2-3|TRBV18
ASSPFRGRTDTQY
>TRBJ1-5|TRBV6-5
ASSYRPDLSNQPQH
>TRBJ1-3|TRBV10-3
AIRVGGKSGNTIY
>TRBJ1-4|TRBV10-3
AIRQGIREKLF
>TRBJ2-2|TRBV6-1
ASRFTGAGELF
>TRBJ2-3|TRBV9
ASSGSGRAPDTQY
>TRBJ1-4|TRBV4-1
ASSQDREFEKLF
>TRBJ1-3|TRBV10-2
ASNHRVGNTIY
>TRBJ1-4|TRBV25-1
ASSANEKLF
>TRBJ1-1|TRBV27
ASSPTGGWTEAF
>TRBJ2-5|TRBV11-3
ASSLVAGGGRRWETQY